This T cell receptor (beta chain) was sequenced in a study of cytomegalovirus exposure and HLA in healthy donors. Looking at the study overall: Earlier work reported roughly 120 million unique TCR beta sequences from about 180 million T cells.

General study points: Relative to equally common others, HLA-associated TCR beta chains showed greater clonal expansion in a later analysis. The study recorded about 150 TCR beta chains that were cytomegalovirus-associated. Prior analysis indicated that the majority of TCR beta V segments exhibited productivity approximately 87% or approximately 30% of the time.

This CDR3 is built from 17 residues. Looked up from germline, CDR1 is SGHAT and CDR2 is FQNNGV. V was trimmed by 1 base and J by 2 bases, leaving 17 bases between them. In the case of this clone: Its antigen is undetermined.

This PCR relied on a set of 60 Vbeta primers and 13 Jbeta primers. Repertoires were generated with immunoSEQ multiplex PCR, while TCRdb's copy carries only in-frame clones and drops some. The sample carries under 150,000 clones, approximately 64% recorded once. The chain carries TRBV11-2 and TRBJ1-2; D ambiguous. The sample consisted of PBMCs. The clonotype was recovered from a middle-aged woman in good health and CMV-seronegative. CDR3 coding DNA: TGTGCCAGCAGCTTAGTAGGCTATTCCCGGGAGAACTATGGCTACACCTTC. This sequence encodes CASSLVGYSRENYGYTF.